The entry below gives a single TCR beta chain sequence along with its context. The PCR ran on 60 Vbeta and 13 Jbeta primers. Data came from immunoSEQ multiplex PCR; TCRdb stores just in-frame clones and leaves some out. The table lists some 180,000 clones, 8.5% to 10% of them singletons. This record belongs to a study of cytomegalovirus exposure and HLA in healthy donors. The CDR3 totals 16 residues. Germline V gives CDR1 MNHEY, CDR2 SVGAGI. The junction had 8 bases not matched to a gene; V was cut back by 2 bases and J by 8 bases. Sequencing used PBMCs. The clonotype comes from a woman in her twenties or thirties in good health and CMV-seropositive. This chain connects TRBV6-5 to TRBJ2-1; TRBD2 aligns across 11 bases. CDR3 coding DNA: TGTGCCAGCAGTTACCGGGCACTAGCGGGAGCTTATGAGCAGTTCTTC. Translated: CASSYRALAGAYEQFF.